This entry lists 26 T cell receptor beta chains sequenced from one sample in a study of vaccination effects on CD4 cells after COVID-19. These receptors have no identified antigens. Sequencing was performed with immunoSEQ multiplex PCR; in TCRdb, only in-frame clones are kept and a portion is missing. The data contain about 45,000 clones, around 70% of them singletons. The authors isolated CD4+ T cells after more than eight days of culture. The material was CD4+ T cells from PBMCs cultured without peptide, obtained before COVID-19 vaccination. Receptors were obtained from a human donor who had a prior SARS-CoV-2 infection.

The gene calls are TRBV9 and TRBJ2-1, with 9 nucleotides matching TRBD2. CDR1 is SGDLS and CDR2 is YYNGEE in the germline V gene. V lost 0 bases to trimming and J lost 9 bases; unmatched junction nucleotides: 16. This CDR3 comprises 18 residues. CDR3 in amino acids: CASSVVPLVAGVFGEQFF. CDR3 nucleotide sequence: TGTGCCAGCAGCGTAGTGCCCCTGGTAGCGGGAGTCTTTGGTGAGCAGTTCTTC.

The chain employs TRBV5-1 and TRBJ2-7, with unresolved D. With 4 bases removed from V and 1 base from J, the gap between germline ends came to 12 bases. The length of the CDR3 is 14 residues. From germline, CDR1 is SGHRS and CDR2 YFSETQ. The CDR3 spells CASSPGVLSYEQYF. The CDR3 bases are TGCGCCAGCAGCCCCGGTGTGTTGTCCTACGAGCAGTACTTC. Complete variable domain (other parts from reference TRBV5-1 and TRBJ2-7): KAGVTQTPRYLIKTRGQQVTLSCSPISGHRSVSWYQQTPGQGLQFLFEYFSETQRNKGNFPGRFSGRQFSNSRSEMNVSTLELGDSALYLCASSPGVLSYEQYFGPGTRLTVT.

The rearrangement joins TRBV5-4 to TRBJ2-1, with 9 bases matching TRBD2. The CDR3 sequence is 15 residues long. The junction had 2 bases not matched to a gene; V was cut back by 3 bases and J by 1 base. Germline V gene lookup returns CDR1 SGHNT and CDR2 YYREEE (reference sequence). As DNA, the CDR3 is TGTGCCAGCAGCTCGACTAGCGGATCCTACAATGAGCAGTTCTTC. This encodes CASSSTSGSYNEQFF.

The CDR3 bases are TGTGCCAGCTCACCTTCACAGGGCTACACCTTC. The encoded protein is CASSPSQGYTF. The rearrangement links TRBV18 to TRBJ1-2; D is undetermined. The V and J ends lost 3 bases and 8 bases respectively, with 7 bases between them. The germline V gene has CDR1 KGHSH and CDR2 LQKENI. CDR3 length equals 11 residues.

V and J are TRBV11-2 and TRBJ2-3, with D unclear. Deletions cut 5 bases from V and 2 bases from J, with 8 bases between. This CDR3 spans 13 amino acids. The germline V gene has CDR1 SGHAT and CDR2 FQNNGV. CDR3 in amino acids: CASSTQITDTQYF. The CDR3 nucleotides read TGTGCCAGCAGCACCCAGATCACAGATACGCAGTATTTT.

Only one count was recorded for this clone. V is TRBV6-2 or TRBV6-3 and J is TRBJ2-1, with 8 nucleotides matching TRBD2. Germline-derived CDR1 and CDR2 are MNHEY and SVGEGT. J lost 5 bases, V lost 5 bases, and 11 bases had no gene match. This CDR3 contains 16 residues. The chain's CDR3 is CASSQTGTRRDNEQFF. The CDR3 DNA sequence: TGTGCCAGCAGTCAAACCGGGACTAGACGCGACAATGAGCAGTTCTTC.

This chain uses TRBV4-1 with TRBJ1-5; D is unclear. The germline V gene encodes CDR1 MGHRA and CDR2 YSYEKL. CDR3 size: 17 residues. The V and J ends lost 0 bases and 2 bases respectively, with 14 bases between them. In DNA, the CDR3 is TGCGCCAGCAGCCAAGATATTATTACCCGGGGCAATCAGCCCCAGCATTTT. Its translation is CASSQDIITRGNQPQHF.

This clone was found once. The J gene is TRBJ2-3, the V gene TRBV11-3; D not certain. The germline V gene has CDR1 SGHNT and CDR2 YENEEA. The CDR3 extends over 14 amino acids. V was clipped by 3 bases and J by 1 base, with 8 bases between them. The CDR3 sequence: CASSFGVRTDTQYF. Written as DNA, the CDR3 is TGTGCCAGCAGCTTCGGAGTACGCACAGATACGCAGTATTTT.

The chain uses TRBV6-6 and TRBJ2-7; TRBD1 agrees at 9 bases. The CDR3 contains 17 residues. Germline V gene sequence: CDR1 MNHNY, CDR2 SVGAGI (reference sequence). With V trimmed by 5 bases and J by 2 bases, 13 bases remained unmatched. The CDR3 coding sequence is TGTGCCAGCAGTCTCTACCTCGCCCGGGACAGGGCCTACGAGCAGTACTTC. It codes for CASSLYLARDRAYEQYF.

This chain links TRBV24-1 with TRBJ2-3; D unclear. The CDR3 loop spans 14 amino acids. Between the trimmed V and J ends, which lost 5 bases and 6 bases, there was a span of 14 bases. Germline V gene sequence: CDR1 KGHDR, CDR2 SFDVKD. CDR3 loop: CATSGEWGTDTQYF. In nucleotides, the CDR3 is TGTGCCACCAGTGGGGAATGGGGTACGGATACGCAGTATTTT.

The CDR3 sequence is CASRTGQGAYGYTF. The CDR3 DNA sequence: TGTGCCAGCAGGACGGGACAGGGGGCCTATGGCTACACCTTC. This sequence joins TRBV6-6 and TRBJ1-2, with 12 bases fitting TRBD1. Trimming took 6 bases from V and 4 from J; bases not matched to a gene: 3. There are 14 residues in the CDR3. Germline V gives CDR1 MNHNY, CDR2 SVGAGI (reference sequence).

The count of this clone is one. This chain connects TRBV11-3 to TRBJ2-5; 7 bases line up with TRBD1. This CDR3 comprises 15 residues. The V and J ends lost 5 bases and 5 bases, in that order; junction bases with no gene match: 11. Per germline, CDR1 SGHNT and CDR2 YENEEA. CDR3 DNA: TGTGCCAGCAGCCCCCGATTAGGGGGCGAGGAGACCCAGTACTTC. As protein: CASSPRLGGEETQYF.

The genes are TRBV9 and TRBJ2-3, with TRBD2 matching over 14 bases. The CDR3 runs 19 residues. Looked up from germline, CDR1 is SGDLS and CDR2 is YYNGEE. The V segment lost 4 bases and the J segment 8 bases; nucleotides outside the gene matches: 18. The CDR3 DNA follows: TGTGCCAGCAGCAGAGGTGTAGAGGGGGGACTAGCGGGAGAGGCTACGCAGTATTTT. This translates into CASSRGVEGGLAGEATQYF.

V gene TRBV6-6 combines with J gene TRBJ2-7; the match to TRBD1 covers 12 bases. V lost 7 bases, J lost 6 bases, and 7 bases stayed unmatched. Germline CDR1 and CDR2: MNHNY and SVGAGI (reference sequence). The CDR3 has 14 residues. In DNA, the CDR3 is TGTGCCAGCAACTCGGGACAGGGGGCTGGCGAGCAGTACTTC. Protein product: CASNSGQGAGEQYF.

The chain employs TRBV18 and TRBJ1-3; unclear D gene. This CDR3 contains 14 residues. Germline assignment: CDR1 KGHSH and CDR2 LQKENI. The V end was cut by 5 bases, the J end by 0 bases, with 8 bases between. CDR3 in amino acids: CASSKDPSGNTIYF. The CDR3 DNA is TGTGCCAGCTCAAAAGACCCCTCTGGAAACACCATATATTTT.

The rearrangement joins TRBV30 to TRBJ2-3; 8 nucleotides agree with TRBD2. Trimming took 1 base from V and 2 from J; bases not matched to a gene: 5. The germline gives CDR1 GTSNPN, CDR2 SVGIG (reference sequence). The CDR3 contains 15 residues. Here the CDR3 DNA reads TGTGCCTGGAGTGGAGGGCGGGGGGCCACAGATACGCAGTATTTT. Encoded protein: CAWSGGRGATDTQYF. The complete variable domain, with remaining parts taken from reference TRBV30 and TRBJ2-3, reads SQTIHQWPATLVQPVGSPLSLECTVEGTSNPNLYWYRQAAGRGLQLLFYSVGIGQISSEVPQNLSASRPQDRQFILSSKKLLLSDSGFYLCAWSGGRGATDTQYFGPGTRLTVL.

The J gene is TRBJ2-1, the V gene TRBV6-5, with D maybe TRBD2 (5 bases). Trimming removed 0 bases from V and 7 bases from J, with 13 bases in between. Germline V gene sequence: CDR1 MNHEY, CDR2 SVGAGI. The CDR3 covers 15 residues. CDR3 sequence reads: CASSYSSLAVNEQFF. The CDR3 region has the DNA TGTGCCAGCAGTTACTCGAGTCTAGCTGTAAATGAGCAGTTCTTC.

The rearrangement uses TRBV6-5 and TRBJ1-2; 9 positions agree with TRBD1. CDR3 length equals 15 residues. Germline values: CDR1 MNHEY, CDR2 SVGAGI. The trim removed 3 bases at V and 7 bases at J, leaving 9 bases unmatched. The CDR3 nucleotides are TGTGCCAGCAGTTATTTGGACAGGGGTAGGGGTGGCTACACCTTC. Its protein is CASSYLDRGRGGYTF.

This sequence joins TRBV5-1 and TRBJ2-7, with D tentatively TRBD2 (6 bases). CDR1 SGHRS and CDR2 YFSETQ come from the germline V gene. The CDR3 length is 18 residues. Deletions cut 0 bases from V and 5 bases from J, with 24 bases between. The CDR3 region is CASSLAVTGRSWTHEQYF. The CDR3 nucleotides read TGCGCCAGCAGCTTGGCCGTAACTGGGAGGAGCTGGACACACGAGCAGTACTTC.

The V gene is TRBV5-4, the J gene TRBJ2-2; TRBD1 might be the D (5 bases). Germline V lookup: CDR1 SGHNT, CDR2 YYREEE (reference sequence). This CDR3 is 16 amino acids long. Trimming pared 4 bases from V and 1 base from J, leaving 14 bases between. As DNA, the CDR3 is TGTGCCAGCAGCCACGCAGACAGACAGAACACCGGGGAGCTGTTTTTT. This encodes CASSHADRQNTGELFF.

The chain has TRBV2 and TRBJ2-7; 9 bases are a match to TRBD1. Per the germline V gene, CDR1 is SNHLY and CDR2 is FYNNEI. The J segment lost 5 bases and the V segment lost 10 bases, leaving 9 bases of the junction unmatched. This CDR3 spans 13 amino acids. CDR3: CATRGTGSDEQYF. CDR3 nucleotide sequence: TGTGCCACCAGGGGGACAGGGAGTGACGAGCAGTACTTC. Variable domain in full (rest from reference TRBV2 and TRBJ2-7): EPEVTQTPSHQVTQMGQEVILRCVPISNHLYFYWYRQILGQKVEFLVSFYNNEISEKSEIFDDQFSVERPDGSNFTLKIRSTKLEDSAMYFCATRGTGSDEQYFGPGTRLTVT.

V and J are TRBV7-8 and TRBJ2-1; 16 nucleotides align to TRBD2. The CDR3 runs to 17 residues. Germline CDR1 reads SGHVS; CDR2 reads FQNEAQ. With 6 bases clipped from V and 4 bases from J, the junction kept 6 bases outside the gene matches. CDR3 residues: CASRSGTSGGVYNEQFF. CDR3 bases: TGTGCCAGCAGATCCGGGACTAGCGGGGGGGTATACAATGAGCAGTTCTTC.

The chain is built from TRBV29-1 and TRBJ2-1; 10 bases are a match to TRBD2. CDR1 and CDR2 from the germline V gene are SQVTM and ANQGSEA. The ends lost 7 bases at V and 4 bases at J; junction bases unmatched: 7. This CDR3 is 14 amino acids long. In DNA form, the CDR3 reads TGCAGCGCGACGGGGACTAGCGTATACAATGAGCAGTTCTTC. This encodes CSATGTSVYNEQFF.

V and J are TRBV5-8 and TRBJ1-6; 10 bases line up with TRBD1. The CDR3 runs 19 residues. After removal of 4 bases from V and 5 bases from J, the junction contained 15 bases not matched to a gene. The germline V gene has CDR1 SGHTS and CDR2 YDEGEE. CDR3 residues: CASSPQRPGQGRNNSPLHF. The CDR3, as DNA: TGTGCCAGCAGCCCCCAACGACCGGGACAGGGGAGGAATAATTCACCCCTCCACTTT.

The chain joins TRBV3-1 (or the pseudogene TRBV3-2) to TRBJ2-3, with 11 positions matching TRBD2. Germline V lookup: CDR1 LGHDT, CDR2 YNNKEL (reference sequence). J gave up 12 bases and V 2 bases, and 10 bases lay outside the gene matches. This CDR3 is built from 15 residues. CDR3 DNA sequence: TGTGCCAGCAGCCAAAGGACATCACTAGCGGGAGTACAGTATTTT. Amino acids: CASSQRTSLAGVQYF.

The chain joins TRBV25-1 to TRBJ2-3; 7 bases agree with TRBD1. Germline CDR1 is MGHDK and CDR2 is SYGVNS. With V trimmed by 4 bases and J by 5 bases, 6 bases remained unmatched. The CDR3 sequence is 14 residues long. The DNA of the CDR3 is TGTGCCAGCAGTGGGCGATACAGGGGAGATACGCAGTATTTT. Residues: CASSGRYRGDTQYF.